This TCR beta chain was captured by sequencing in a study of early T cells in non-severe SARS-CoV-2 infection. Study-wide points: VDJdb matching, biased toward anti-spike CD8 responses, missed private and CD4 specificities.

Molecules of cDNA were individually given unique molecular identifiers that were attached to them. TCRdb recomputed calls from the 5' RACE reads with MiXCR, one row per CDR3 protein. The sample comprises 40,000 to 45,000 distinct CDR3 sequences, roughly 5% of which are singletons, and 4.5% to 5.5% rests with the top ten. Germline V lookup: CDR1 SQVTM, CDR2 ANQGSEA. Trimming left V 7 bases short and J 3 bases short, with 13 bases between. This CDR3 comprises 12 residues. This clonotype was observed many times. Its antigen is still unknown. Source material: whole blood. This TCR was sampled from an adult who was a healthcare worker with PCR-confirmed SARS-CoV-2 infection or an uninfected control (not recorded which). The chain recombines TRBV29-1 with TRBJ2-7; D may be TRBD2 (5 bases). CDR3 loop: CSAGGLDYEQYF. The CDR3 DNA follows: TGCAGCGCCGGCGGACTGGACTACGAGCAGTACTTC.